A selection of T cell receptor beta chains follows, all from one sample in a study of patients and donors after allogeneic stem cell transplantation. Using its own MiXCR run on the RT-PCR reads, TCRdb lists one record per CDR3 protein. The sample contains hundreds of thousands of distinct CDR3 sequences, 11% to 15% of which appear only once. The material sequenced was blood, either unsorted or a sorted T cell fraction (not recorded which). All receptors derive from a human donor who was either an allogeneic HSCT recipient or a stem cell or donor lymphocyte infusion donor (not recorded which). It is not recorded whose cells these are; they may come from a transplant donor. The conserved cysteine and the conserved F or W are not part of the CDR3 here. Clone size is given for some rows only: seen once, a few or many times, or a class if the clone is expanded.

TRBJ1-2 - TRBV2 ASSVTYGYT
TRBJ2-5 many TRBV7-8 ASSLIPRGGKTQY
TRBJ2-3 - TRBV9 ASSETPGPRHTDTQY
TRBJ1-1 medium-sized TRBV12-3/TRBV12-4 ASSSIRGAF
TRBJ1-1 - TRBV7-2 ASSRRGSLNTEVF
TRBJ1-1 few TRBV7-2 ASSLEGRNTEAF
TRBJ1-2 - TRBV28 ASSLNRARHYGYT
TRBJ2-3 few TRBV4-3 ASSQSSGGADTQY
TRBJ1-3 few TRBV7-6 ASSLGGQAGNTIY
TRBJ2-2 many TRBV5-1 ASSWTSGKTGELF
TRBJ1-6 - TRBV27 ASSYRASSYNSPLH
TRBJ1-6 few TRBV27 ASSSAQVYNSPLH
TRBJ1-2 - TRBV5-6 ASSSFFAPKDRSNYGYT
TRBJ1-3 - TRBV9 ASSPRGQGDTIY